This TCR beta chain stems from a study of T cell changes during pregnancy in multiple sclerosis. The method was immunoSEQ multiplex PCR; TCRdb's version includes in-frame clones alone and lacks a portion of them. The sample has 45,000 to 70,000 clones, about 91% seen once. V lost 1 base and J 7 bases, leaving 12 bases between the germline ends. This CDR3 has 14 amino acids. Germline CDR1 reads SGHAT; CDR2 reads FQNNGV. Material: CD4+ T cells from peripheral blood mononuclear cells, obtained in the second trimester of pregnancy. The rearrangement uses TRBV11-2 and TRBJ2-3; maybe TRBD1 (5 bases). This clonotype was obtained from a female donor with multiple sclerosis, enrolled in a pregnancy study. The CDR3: CASSLVQDTYTQYF. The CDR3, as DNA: TGTGCCAGCAGCTTAGTGCAGGACACTTATACGCAGTATTTT. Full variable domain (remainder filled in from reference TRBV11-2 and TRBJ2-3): EAGVAQSPRYKIIEKRQSVAFWCNPISGHATLYWYQQILGQGPKLLIQFQNNGVVDDSQLPKDRFSAERLKGVDSTLKIQPAKLEDSAVYLCASSLVQDTYTQYFGPGTRLTVL.